The entry below gives a single T cell receptor beta chain sequence along with its context. This sample was taken from a study of beta chain features in type 1 diabetes. Investigators reverse transcribed all isolated RNA, so they sequenced expressed TCRB transcripts. Sequenced naive, central memory and regulatory T cell samples produced an average of around 3.9 million reads. Produced via immunoSEQ multiplex PCR; TCRdb's table is partial and in-frame only. The repertoire includes about 320,000 clones, approximately 14% of them detected once, and approximately 6.7% sits in the top ten. The CDR3 has 13 amino acids. Germline V gene sequence: CDR1 SGHVS, CDR2 FQNEAQ. With 2 bases removed from V and 3 bases from J, the gap between germline ends came to 7 bases.

This sequence joins TRBV7-8 and TRBJ1-1; no definite D call. The TCR was taken from a man in his thirties or forties in good health. Sequencing was performed on central memory CD4+ T cells from blood. CDR3 residues: CASSLSRHTEAFF. The DNA of the CDR3 is TGTGCCAGCAGCTTATCAAGACACACTGAAGCTTTCTTT. The full variable domain, in which reference TRBV7-8 and TRBJ1-1 provide the parts outside the CDR3, is GAGVSQSPRYKVAKRGQDVALRCDPISGHVSLFWYQQALGQGPEFLTYFQNEAQLDKSGLPSDRFFAERPEGSVSTLKIQRTQQEDSAVYLCASSLSRHTEAFFGQGTRLTVV.